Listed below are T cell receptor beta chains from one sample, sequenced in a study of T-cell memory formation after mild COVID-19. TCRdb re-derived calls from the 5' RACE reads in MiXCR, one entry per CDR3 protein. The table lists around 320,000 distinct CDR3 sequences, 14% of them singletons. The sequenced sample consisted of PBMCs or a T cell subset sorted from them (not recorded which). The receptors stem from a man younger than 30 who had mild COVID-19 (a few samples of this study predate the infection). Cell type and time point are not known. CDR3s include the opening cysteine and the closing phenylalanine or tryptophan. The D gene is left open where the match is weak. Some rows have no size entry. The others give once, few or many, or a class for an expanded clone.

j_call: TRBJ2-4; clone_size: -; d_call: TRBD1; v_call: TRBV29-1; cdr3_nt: TGCAGCGTTGCCGGGACAGGGGGCGAGGAGAGCAAAAACATTCAGTACTTC; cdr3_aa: CSVAGTGGEESKNIQYF
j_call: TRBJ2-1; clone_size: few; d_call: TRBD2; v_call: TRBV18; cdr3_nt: TGTGCCAGCTCCCCAGGCAGCGGGGGGGCTCACAATGAGCAGTTCTTC; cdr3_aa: CASSPGSGGAHNEQFF
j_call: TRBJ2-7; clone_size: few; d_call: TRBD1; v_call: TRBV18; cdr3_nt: TGTGCCAGCTCACGGACAGGGATGCGAGAGCAGTACTTC; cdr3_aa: CASSRTGMREQYF
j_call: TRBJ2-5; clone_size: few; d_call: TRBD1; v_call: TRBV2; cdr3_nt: TGTGCCAGCAGTGACCTGAGGACAGGGATGTTGTTCGAGACCCAGTACTTC; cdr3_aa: CASSDLRTGMLFETQYF
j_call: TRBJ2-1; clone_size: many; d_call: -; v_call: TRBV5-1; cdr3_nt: TGCGCCAGCAGCTTGGGGTTAGGGTTCAATGAGCAGTTCTTC; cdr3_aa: CASSLGLGFNEQFF
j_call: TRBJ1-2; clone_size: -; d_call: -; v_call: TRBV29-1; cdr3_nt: TGCAGCGTTGTTCCGGTCGACTATGGCTACACCTTC; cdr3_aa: CSVVPVDYGYTF
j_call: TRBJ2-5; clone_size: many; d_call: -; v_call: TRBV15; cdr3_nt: TGTGCCACCCGCGGCCAGGGGGGGGAGACCCAGTACTTC; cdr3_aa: CATRGQGGETQYF
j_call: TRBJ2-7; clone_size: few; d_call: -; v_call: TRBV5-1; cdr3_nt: TGCGCCAGCAGCTTTCGGGCAGAAGCCTCCTACGAGCAGTACTTC; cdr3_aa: CASSFRAEASYEQYF
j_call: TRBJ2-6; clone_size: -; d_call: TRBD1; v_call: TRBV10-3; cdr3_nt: TGTGCCACTGGACAGGGGGGATCTGGGGCCAACGTCCTGACTTTC; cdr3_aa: CATGQGGSGANVLTF
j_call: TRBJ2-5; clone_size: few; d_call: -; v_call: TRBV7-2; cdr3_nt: TGTGCCAGCAGCTTAGAGCCCCCCAGGACCCAGTACTTC; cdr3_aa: CASSLEPPRTQYF
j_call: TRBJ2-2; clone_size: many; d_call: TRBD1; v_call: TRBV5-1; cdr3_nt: TGCGCCAGCACTCGTCAGGGGGCGTCCGGGGAGCTGTTTTTT; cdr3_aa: CASTRQGASGELFF
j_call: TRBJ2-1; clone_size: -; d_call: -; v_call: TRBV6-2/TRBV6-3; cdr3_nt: TGTGCCAGCAGTTACGGGGGCCTTGAGCAGTTCTTC; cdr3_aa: CASSYGGLEQFF